The 14 T cell receptor beta chains presented below share a single source sample, sequenced in a study of blood T cell repertoires in COVID-19. TCRdb's table, derived via immunoSEQ multiplex PCR, lists solely in-frame clones and lacks some. The sample shows 300,000 or so clones, approximately 86% of them seen only once. The sequenced sample consisted of PBMCs or T cells enriched from blood (not recorded which). All receptors come from a woman in her 40s with acute COVID-19.

The chain joins TRBV7-9 to TRBJ2-1; TRBD2 aligns across 8 bases. The CDR3 has 15 residues. The germline CDR1 and CDR2 sequences are SEHNR and FQNEAQ (reference sequence). Germline trimming cut 5 bases from V and 4 bases from J; bases unmatched to any gene: 7. The CDR3 DNA reads TGTGCCAGCAGCGAAACTAGCGGTGCATACAATGAGCAGTTCTTC. It encodes CASSETSGAYNEQFF. Drawing the rest from reference TRBV7-9 and TRBJ2-1, the complete variable domain is DTGVSQNPRHKITKRGQNVTFRCDPISEHNRLYWYRQTLGQGPEFLTYFQNEAQLEKSRLLSDRFSAERPKGSFSTLEIQRTEQGDSAMYLCASSETSGAYNEQFFGPGTRLTVL.

V and J are TRBV10-3 and TRBJ2-2; 11 bases are a match to TRBD2. This CDR3 has 18 amino acids. J lost 4 bases, V lost 2 bases, and 9 bases had no gene match. CDR1 ENHRY and CDR2 SYGVKD come from the germline V gene. The CDR3 DNA is TGTGCCATCAGTGAGAGGGGGGACGGACTAGCGGGCACCGGGGAGCTGTTTTTT. Its translation is CAISERGDGLAGTGELFF.

V is TRBV5-1 and J is TRBJ2-5, with a weak D call TRBD2 (6 bases). The germline CDR1 and CDR2 sequences are SGHRS and YFSETQ. The CDR3 loop spans 14 amino acids. Trimming stripped 0 bases from V and 4 bases from J, with 10 bases between. The CDR3 region has the DNA TGCGCCAGCAGCTTGGCCCTGGGGGGAGAGACCCAGTACTTC. It yields the protein CASSLALGGETQYF.

This clone appeared a single time. The V call is TRBV7-2, the J call TRBJ2-3, with 8 positions matching TRBD2. Germline loops: CDR1 SGHTA, CDR2 FQGNSA. This CDR3 is 13 amino acids long. Germline trimming cut 8 bases from V and 1 base from J; bases unmatched to any gene: 2. DNA of the CDR3: TGTGCCAGCTTACTAGCGGGCACAGATACGCAGTATTTT. The encoded protein is CASLLAGTDTQYF.

The rearrangement uses TRBV6-2 or TRBV6-3 and TRBJ1-1; D is unclear. The CDR3 contains 17 residues. The V gene's germline CDR1 is MNHEY and CDR2 SVGEGT. Trimming pared 2 bases from V and 3 bases from J, leaving 19 bases between. The CDR3 DNA reads TGTGCCAGCAGTTACGCGAGCGTCGGCCCTCCGGACACTGAAGCTTTCTTT. Protein product: CASSYASVGPPDTEAFF.

The rearrangement links TRBV9 to TRBJ1-2, with D possibly matching TRBD1 (6 bases). The V gene's germline CDR1 is SGDLS and CDR2 YYNGEE. Trimming cost V 3 bases and J 3 bases, with 24 bases left between them. This CDR3 contains 18 residues. The CDR3 loop reads CASSGGRGGRSVDYGYTF. For the CDR3, the DNA is TGTGCCAGCAGCGGAGGGCGGGGGGGCAGGTCGGTAGACTATGGCTACACCTTC.

This rearrangement joins TRBV7-3 to TRBJ2-5, with 10 bases that match TRBD2. V shed 5 bases and J 5 bases; nucleotides not matched to a gene: 8. Germline lookup yields CDR1 SGHTA and CDR2 FQGTGA. CDR3 size: 15 residues. The CDR3 DNA follows: TGTGCCAGCAGCCGTAGCGGGAGGACTGACGAGACCCAGTACTTC. Translating gives CASSRSGRTDETQYF.

This clone was counted once. The chain uses TRBV6-6 and TRBJ1-1; 7 bases align to TRBD1. CDR1 is MNHNY, CDR2 SVGAGI, per germline (reference sequence). The CDR3 runs 15 residues. The ends lost 6 bases at V and 0 bases at J; junction bases unmatched: 7. The CDR3 sequence: CASSMGQTMNTEAFF. The CDR3 DNA is TGTGCCAGCAGCATGGGACAGACCATGAACACTGAAGCTTTCTTT.

V usage is TRBV29-1 and J usage is TRBJ2-5; 11 bases fit TRBD2. The length of the CDR3 is 19 residues. Germline V CDR1 and CDR2: SQVTM, ANQGSEA. V trimming: 5 bases; J trimming: 4 bases; junction bases outside the gene matches: 21. In DNA, the CDR3 is TGCAGCGTTCTGGGGTATACTAGCGGGAGTTCTCTACAGCTAGAGACCCAGTACTTC. It specifies CSVLGYTSGSSLQLETQYF. Together with reference TRBV29-1 and TRBJ2-5, the CDR3 gives the full variable domain: SAVISQKPSRDICQRGTSLTIQCQVDSQVTMMFWYRQQPGQSLTLIATANQGSEATYESGFVIDKFPISRPNLTFSTLTVSNMSPEDSSIYLCSVLGYTSGSSLQLETQYFGPGTRLLVL.

CDR3 DNA sequence: TGTGCCAGCATAATGCAGGGTTACGGAAACACCATATATTTT. Amino acids: CASIMQGYGNTIYF. The chain combines TRBV7-2 with TRBJ1-3; the D gene is possibly TRBD1 (5 bases). The CDR3 is 14 residues long. CDR1 and CDR2 (germline): SGHTA, FQGNSA. Trimming stripped 7 bases from V and 4 bases from J, with 14 bases between. The full variable domain, with the rest looked up from reference TRBV7-2 and TRBJ1-3, is GAGVSQSPSNKVTEKGKDVELRCDPISGHTALYWYRQSLGQGLEFLIYFQGNSAPDKSGLPSDRFSAERTGGSVSTLTIQRTQQEDSAVYLCASIMQGYGNTIYFGEGSWLTVV.

Note on this clone: Germline is not matched at one junction end, which may reflect a read error. V gene TRBV5-1 combines with J gene TRBJ2-1; 9 bases map to TRBD2. This CDR3 comprises 15 residues. From germline, CDR1 is SGHRS and CDR2 YFSETQ. For the CDR3, the DNA is TGCGCCAGCAACTTGGTGTCTAGCGGGAAGAATGAGCAGTTCTTC. Translated, it gives CASNLVSSGKNEQFF.

This chain joins TRBV18 and TRBJ1-1; TRBD1 agrees at 9 bases. The CDR3 runs to 19 residues. The ends lost 2 bases at V and 1 base at J; junction bases unmatched: 14. CDR1 is KGHSH and CDR2 is LQKENI in the germline V gene. The CDR3: CASSPYMRDRGRANTEAFF. CDR3 nucleotide sequence: TGTGCCAGCTCACCATATATGCGTGACAGGGGGAGGGCGAACACTGAAGCTTTCTTT.

This clone was recorded once. One end of the junction is discordant with germline, which a read error may explain. The chain combines TRBV3-1 (or the pseudogene TRBV3-2) with TRBJ1-6, with unresolved D. The germline V gene encodes CDR1 LGHDT and CDR2 YNNKEL (reference sequence). This CDR3 comprises 15 residues. CDR3 coding DNA: TGTGCCAGCAGTCAAGGTGGCGGGCATAATTCACCCCTCCACTTT. Its protein product is CASSQGGGHNSPLHF.

V usage is TRBV19 and J usage is TRBJ1-1; weak D call: TRBD1 (6 bases). The length of the CDR3 is 15 residues. Germline V gene lookup returns CDR1 LNHDA and CDR2 SQIVND (reference sequence). Trimming pared 10 bases from V and 5 bases from J, leaving 23 bases between. The CDR3 reads CATQLRDTEGTEAFF. DNA for the CDR3: TGTGCCACCCAGCTCCGGGACACCGAGGGGACTGAAGCTTTCTTT.